This TCR beta chain was sequenced for a study of blood T cell repertoires in COVID-19. The protocol was immunoSEQ multiplex PCR, while the TCRdb copy is restricted to in-frame clones and leaves out a portion. The table lists 120,000 or so clones, around 76% of them singletons. Germline V gene sequence: CDR1 LGHDT, CDR2 YNNKEL (reference sequence). The CDR3 length is 13 residues. Trimming stripped 4 bases from V and 2 bases from J, with 9 bases between. Sequenced: peripheral blood. The receptor was isolated from a woman of 80 years or more with acute or convalescent COVID-19. The V and J genes are TRBV3-1 (or the pseudogene TRBV3-2) and TRBJ2-7; D perhaps matches TRBD2 (5 bases). CDR3 sequence: CASSLGETYEQYF. The CDR3 DNA reads TGTGCCAGCAGCCTCGGGGAGACCTACGAGCAGTACTTC.